What follows are 8 T cell receptor beta chains derived from one specimen sequenced in a study of Ad26.COV2.S vaccination and SARS-CoV-2 variants. TCRdb keeps only in-frame clones here, not all; method: immunoSEQ multiplex PCR. The sample has about 680,000 clones; approximately 88% are singletons. The sample's treatment: 15 to 20 received Ad26.COV2.S at low or high dose, single or two shots; a few received placebo; per-sample allocation not given. Collection of samples fell on day 63 after the first vaccine or placebo injection. The source was peripheral blood, collected in a trial of Ad26.COV2.S vaccine versus placebo. Receptors were obtained from a person between 18 and 65 years old who received the Ad26.COV2.S COVID-19 vaccine or a placebo.

The chain joins TRBV11-2 to TRBJ2-1; 7 positions match TRBD2. The CDR3 sequence is 14 residues long. The V segment lost 5 bases and the J segment 8 bases; nucleotides outside the gene matches: 9. From germline, CDR1 is SGHAT and CDR2 FQNNGV. The CDR3 nucleotides read TGTGCCAGCAGCGAATCCGGGGGGTGGGATGAGCAGTTCTTC. Translating gives CASSESGGWDEQFF. The full variable domain, its missing parts supplied by reference TRBV11-2 and TRBJ2-1, is EAGVAQSPRYKIIEKRQSVAFWCNPISGHATLYWYQQILGQGPKLLIQFQNNGVVDDSQLPKDRFSAERLKGVDSTLKIQPAKLEDSAVYLCASSESGGWDEQFFGPGTRLTVL.

The chain links TRBV6-2 or TRBV6-3 to TRBJ1-6; D call uncertain. V was shortened by 0 bases and J by 14 bases, with 23 bases between the two germline ends. The V gene's germline CDR1 is MNHEY and CDR2 SVGEGT. The CDR3 is 17 amino acids. CDR3 amino acids: CASSYSARYNSKSSLHF. Written as DNA, the CDR3 is TGTGCCAGCAGTTACTCAGCACGGTACAATTCGAAATCATCCCTCCACTTT.

The rearrangement uses TRBV18 and TRBJ1-2; D may be TRBD1 (6 bases). The V and J ends lost 5 bases and 2 bases respectively, with 9 bases between them. The CDR3 length is 13 residues. Per germline, CDR1 KGHSH and CDR2 LQKENI. This CDR3 reads CASSATGNYGYTF. The DNA of the CDR3 is TGTGCCAGCTCAGCCACAGGGAACTATGGCTACACCTTC.

This chain joins TRBV3-1 (or the pseudogene TRBV3-2) and TRBJ1-1; D is perhaps TRBD1 (5 bases). Germline V lookup: CDR1 LGHDT, CDR2 YNNKEL (reference sequence). The CDR3 length is 14 residues. With 4 bases removed from V and 5 bases from J, the gap between germline ends came to 14 bases. CDR3 in amino acids: CASSLLRGGTEAFF. The CDR3 nucleotides read TGTGCCAGCAGCCTCCTCCGGGGGGGGACTGAAGCTTTCTTT.

The chain joins TRBV11-2 to TRBJ2-3; a weak D match, TRBD1 (6 bases). Trimming cost V 5 bases and J 2 bases, with 23 bases left between them. CDR1 SGHAT and CDR2 FQNNGV come from the germline V gene. The CDR3 contains 18 residues. The CDR3 protein is CASSLGRGGDTLTDTQYF. DNA of the CDR3: TGTGCCAGCAGCCTGGGGAGAGGGGGAGATACTCTCACAGATACGCAGTATTTT. Full variable domain (missing parts from reference TRBV11-2 and TRBJ2-3): EAGVAQSPRYKIIEKRQSVAFWCNPISGHATLYWYQQILGQGPKLLIQFQNNGVVDDSQLPKDRFSAERLKGVDSTLKIQPAKLEDSAVYLCASSLGRGGDTLTDTQYFGPGTRLTVL.

The chain employs TRBV13 and TRBJ2-5, with 7 positions matching TRBD1. J lost 3 bases, V lost 6 bases, and 4 bases had no gene match. This CDR3 comprises 13 residues. Germline assignment: CDR1 PRHDT and CDR2 FYEKMQ (reference sequence). The DNA of the CDR3 is TGTGCCAGCAGTTTCGGGACAGAAGAGACCCAGTACTTC. This codes for CASSFGTEETQYF.

This sequence joins TRBV14 and TRBJ1-1; 12 nucleotides match TRBD1. CDR3 length: 18 amino acids. Losses at the gene ends were 6 bases for V and 2 bases for J; bases not matched to a gene: 13. CDR1 and CDR2 (germline): SGHDN, FVKESK. The CDR3 nucleotides are TGTGCCAGCAGTTCCACAACCCGGGACAGGGGGCGCAACACTGAAGCTTTCTTT. It is translated as CASSSTTRDRGRNTEAFF.

Concerning this clone: The junction departs from the called germline gene at one end, perhaps through a read error. J is TRBJ2-7 and V is TRBV12-3 or TRBV12-4, with D maybe TRBD1 (6 bases). The CDR3 covers 12 residues. The CDR3 spells CASSLARGSEDF. The CDR3 DNA reads TGTGCCAGCAGTTTAGCGAGGGGGTCAGAGGACTTC.